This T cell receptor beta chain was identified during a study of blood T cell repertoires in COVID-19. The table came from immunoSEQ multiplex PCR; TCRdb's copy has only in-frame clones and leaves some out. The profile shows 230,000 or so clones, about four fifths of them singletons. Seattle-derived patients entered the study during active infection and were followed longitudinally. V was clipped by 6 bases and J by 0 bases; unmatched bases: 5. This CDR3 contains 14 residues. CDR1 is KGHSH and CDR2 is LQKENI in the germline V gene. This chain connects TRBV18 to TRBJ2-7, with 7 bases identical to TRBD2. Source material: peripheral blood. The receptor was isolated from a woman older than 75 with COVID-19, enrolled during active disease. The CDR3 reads CASSPGTNSYEQYF. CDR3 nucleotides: TGTGCCAGCTCTCCCGGGACTAACTCCTACGAGCAGTACTTC.